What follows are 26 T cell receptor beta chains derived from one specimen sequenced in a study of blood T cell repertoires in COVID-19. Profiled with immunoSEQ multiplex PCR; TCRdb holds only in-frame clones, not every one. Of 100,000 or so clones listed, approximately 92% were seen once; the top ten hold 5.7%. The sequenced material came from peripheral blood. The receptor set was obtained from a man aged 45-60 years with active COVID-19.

The CDR3 sequence: CAISPTGGNSPLHF. The CDR3 DNA reads TGTGCCATCAGCCCTACAGGGGGGAATTCACCCCTCCACTTT. The chain carries TRBV10-3 and TRBJ1-6; 8 positions agree with TRBD1. This CDR3 is built from 14 residues. The J segment lost 7 bases and the V segment lost 6 bases, leaving 5 bases of the junction unmatched. From germline, CDR1 is ENHRY and CDR2 SYGVKD.

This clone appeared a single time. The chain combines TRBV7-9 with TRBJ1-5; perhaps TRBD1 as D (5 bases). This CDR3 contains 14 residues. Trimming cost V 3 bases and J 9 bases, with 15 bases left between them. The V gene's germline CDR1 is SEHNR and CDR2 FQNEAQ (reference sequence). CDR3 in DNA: TGTGCCAGCAGCTTCGACAGAGGCCCTGCGCCCCAGCATTTT. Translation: CASSFDRGPAPQHF.

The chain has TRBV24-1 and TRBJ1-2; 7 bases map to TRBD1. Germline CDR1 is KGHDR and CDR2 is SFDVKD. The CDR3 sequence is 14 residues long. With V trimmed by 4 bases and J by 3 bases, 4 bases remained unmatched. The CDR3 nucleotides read TGTGCCACCAGTGACCCGGGACAGTACTATGGCTACACCTTC. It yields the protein CATSDPGQYYGYTF.

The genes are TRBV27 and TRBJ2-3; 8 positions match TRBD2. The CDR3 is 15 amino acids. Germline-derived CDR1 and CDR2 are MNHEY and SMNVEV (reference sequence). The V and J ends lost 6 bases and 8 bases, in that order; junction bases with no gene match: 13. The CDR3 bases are TGTGCCAGCAGCTATAGCGGGATTGGAGTTAGTACGCAGTATTTT. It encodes CASSYSGIGVSTQYF.

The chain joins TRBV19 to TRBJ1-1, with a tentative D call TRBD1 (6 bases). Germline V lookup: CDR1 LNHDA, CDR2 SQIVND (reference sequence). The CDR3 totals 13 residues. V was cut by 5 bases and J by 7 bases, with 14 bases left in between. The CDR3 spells CASSLARGSEAFF. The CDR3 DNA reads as TGTGCCAGTAGTCTGGCAAGGGGGAGTGAAGCTTTCTTT.

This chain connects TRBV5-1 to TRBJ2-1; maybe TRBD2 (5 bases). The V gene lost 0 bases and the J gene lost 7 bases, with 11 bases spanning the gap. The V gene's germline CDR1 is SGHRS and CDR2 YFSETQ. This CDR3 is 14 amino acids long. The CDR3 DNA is TGCGCCAGCAGCTTGGGGACTGGCCCGAATGAGCAGTTCTTC. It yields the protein CASSLGTGPNEQFF.

The CDR3 bases are TGTGCCAGCAGCGTAACCAGCATGGGGAGCTCCTACAATGAGCAGTTCTTC. It translates to CASSVTSMGSSYNEQFF. The chain joins TRBV7-2 to TRBJ2-1; possibly TRBD2 for D (5 bases). Germline CDR1 is SGHTA and CDR2 is FQGNSA. CDR3 length equals 17 residues. V dropped 5 bases and J dropped 0 bases, with 17 bases sitting between them.

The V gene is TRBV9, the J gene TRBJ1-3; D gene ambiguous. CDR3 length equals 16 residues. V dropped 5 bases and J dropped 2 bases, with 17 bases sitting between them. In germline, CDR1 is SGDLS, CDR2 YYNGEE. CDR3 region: CASSATEGPTGNTIYF. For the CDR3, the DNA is TGTGCCAGCAGTGCGACGGAGGGTCCAACTGGAAACACCATATATTTT.

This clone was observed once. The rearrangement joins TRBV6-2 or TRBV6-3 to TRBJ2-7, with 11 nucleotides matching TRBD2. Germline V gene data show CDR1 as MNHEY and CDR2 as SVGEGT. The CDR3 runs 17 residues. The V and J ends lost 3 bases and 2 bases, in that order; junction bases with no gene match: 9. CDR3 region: CASSYGTSGPPPYEQYF. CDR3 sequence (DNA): TGTGCCAGCAGTTATGGGACTAGCGGTCCACCGCCCTACGAGCAGTACTTC.

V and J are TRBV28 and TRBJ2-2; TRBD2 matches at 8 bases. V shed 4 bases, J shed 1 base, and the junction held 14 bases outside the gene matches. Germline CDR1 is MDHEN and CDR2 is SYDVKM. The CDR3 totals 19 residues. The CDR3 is CASSYRGKRETLNTGELFF. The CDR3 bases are TGTGCCAGCAGTTATAGGGGGAAGCGGGAGACGTTGAACACCGGGGAGCTGTTTTTT. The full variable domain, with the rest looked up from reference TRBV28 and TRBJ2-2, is DVKVTQSSRYLVKRTGEKVFLECVQDMDHENMFWYRQDPGLGLRLIYFSYDVKMKEKGDIPEGYSVSREKKERFSLILESASTNQTSMYLCASSYRGKRETLNTGELFFGEGSRLTVL.

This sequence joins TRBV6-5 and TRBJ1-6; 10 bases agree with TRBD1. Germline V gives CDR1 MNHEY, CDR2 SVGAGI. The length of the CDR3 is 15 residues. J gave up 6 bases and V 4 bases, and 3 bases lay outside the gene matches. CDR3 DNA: TGTGCCAGCAGTTCAGGACAGGGGGGTAATTCACCCCTCCACTTT. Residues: CASSSGQGGNSPLHF.

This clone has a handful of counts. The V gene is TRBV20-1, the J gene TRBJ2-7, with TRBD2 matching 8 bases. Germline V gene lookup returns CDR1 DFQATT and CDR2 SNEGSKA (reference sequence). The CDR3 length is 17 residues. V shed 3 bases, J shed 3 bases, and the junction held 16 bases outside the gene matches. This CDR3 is CSASIPSRRTSFYEQYF. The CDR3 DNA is TGCAGTGCTAGTATCCCATCGCGAAGGACTAGCTTCTACGAGCAGTACTTC.

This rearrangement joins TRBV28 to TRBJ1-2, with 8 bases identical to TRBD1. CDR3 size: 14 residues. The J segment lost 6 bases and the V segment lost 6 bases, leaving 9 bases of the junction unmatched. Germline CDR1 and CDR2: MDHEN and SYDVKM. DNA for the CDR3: TGTGCCAGCAGCAGACTCGGGACAGGAGATGGCTACACCTTC. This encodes CASSRLGTGDGYTF.

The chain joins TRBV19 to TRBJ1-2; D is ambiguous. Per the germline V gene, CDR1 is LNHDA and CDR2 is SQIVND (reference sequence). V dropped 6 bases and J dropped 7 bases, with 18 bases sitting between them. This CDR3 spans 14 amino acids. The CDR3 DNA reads TGTGCCAGTAGGAGCCTCCCGGGATTCATTGGCTACACCTTC. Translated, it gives CASRSLPGFIGYTF.

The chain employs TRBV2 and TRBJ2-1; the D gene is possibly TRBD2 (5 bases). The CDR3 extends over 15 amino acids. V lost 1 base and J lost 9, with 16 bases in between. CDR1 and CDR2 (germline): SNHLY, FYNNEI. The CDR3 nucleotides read TGTGCCAGCAGTGAAGGGTCCGGGGTATGGGGTGAGCAGTTCTTC. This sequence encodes CASSEGSGVWGEQFF. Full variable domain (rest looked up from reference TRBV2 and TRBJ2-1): EPEVTQTPSHQVTQMGQEVILRCVPISNHLYFYWYRQILGQKVEFLVSFYNNEISEKSEIFDDQFSVERPDGSNFTLKIRSTKLEDSAMYFCASSEGSGVWGEQFFGPGTRLTVL.

The CDR3 reads CASSQGFVLGRGAAGELFF. CDR3 DNA: TGCGCCAGCAGCCAGGGATTCGTCTTAGGCCGGGGGGCCGCCGGGGAGCTGTTTTTT. The chain has TRBV4-1 and TRBJ2-2; D is perhaps TRBD2 (7 bases). The ends were cut back, 3 bases at V and 6 bases at J, with 26 bases in the middle. The CDR3 runs to 19 residues. The germline gives CDR1 MGHRA, CDR2 YSYEKL.

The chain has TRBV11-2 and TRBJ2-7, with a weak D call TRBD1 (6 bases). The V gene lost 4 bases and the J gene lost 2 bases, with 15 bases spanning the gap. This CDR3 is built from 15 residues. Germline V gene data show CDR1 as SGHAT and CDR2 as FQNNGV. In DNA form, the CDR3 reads TGTGCCAGCAGCTCTCGACAGGTCGAAACCTACGAGCAGTACTTC. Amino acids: CASSSRQVETYEQYF.

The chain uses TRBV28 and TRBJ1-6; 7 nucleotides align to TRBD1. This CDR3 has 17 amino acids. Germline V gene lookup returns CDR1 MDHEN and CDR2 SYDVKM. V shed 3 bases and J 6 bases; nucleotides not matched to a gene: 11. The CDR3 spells CASSLLQPGQTNSPLHF. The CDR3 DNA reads TGTGCCAGCAGTTTGCTTCAACCGGGACAGACTAATTCACCCCTCCACTTT.

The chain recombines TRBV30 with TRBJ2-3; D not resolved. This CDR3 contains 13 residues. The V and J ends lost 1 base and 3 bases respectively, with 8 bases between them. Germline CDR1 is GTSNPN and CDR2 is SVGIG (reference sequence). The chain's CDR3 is CAWSDARTDTQYF. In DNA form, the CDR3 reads TGTGCCTGGAGTGATGCCAGAACAGATACGCAGTATTTT.

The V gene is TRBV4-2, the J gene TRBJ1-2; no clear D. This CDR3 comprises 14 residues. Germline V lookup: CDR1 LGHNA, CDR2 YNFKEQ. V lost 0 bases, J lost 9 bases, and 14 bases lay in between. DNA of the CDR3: TGTGCCAGCAGCCAAGAACAGTCCGAGATCCGCTACACCTTC. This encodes CASSQEQSEIRYTF.

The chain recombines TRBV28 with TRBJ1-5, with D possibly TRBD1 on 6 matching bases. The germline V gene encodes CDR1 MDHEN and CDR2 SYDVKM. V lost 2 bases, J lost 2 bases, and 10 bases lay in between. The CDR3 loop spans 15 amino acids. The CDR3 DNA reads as TGTGCCAGCAGTTTAGCAGGGGCGGGCAATCAGCCCCAGCATTTT. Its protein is CASSLAGAGNQPQHF.

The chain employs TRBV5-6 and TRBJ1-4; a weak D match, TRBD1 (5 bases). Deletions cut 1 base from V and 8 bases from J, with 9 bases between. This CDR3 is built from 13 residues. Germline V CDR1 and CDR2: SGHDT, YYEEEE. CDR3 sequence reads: CASSLWGDEKLFF. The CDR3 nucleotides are TGTGCCAGCAGCTTGTGGGGGGACGAAAAACTGTTTTTT.

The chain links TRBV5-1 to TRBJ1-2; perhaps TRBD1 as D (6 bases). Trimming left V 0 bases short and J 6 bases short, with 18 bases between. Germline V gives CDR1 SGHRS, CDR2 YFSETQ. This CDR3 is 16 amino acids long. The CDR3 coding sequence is TGCGCCAGCAGCTTGGGATTTGCAGGGGAACTCGATGGCTACACCTTC. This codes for CASSLGFAGELDGYTF.

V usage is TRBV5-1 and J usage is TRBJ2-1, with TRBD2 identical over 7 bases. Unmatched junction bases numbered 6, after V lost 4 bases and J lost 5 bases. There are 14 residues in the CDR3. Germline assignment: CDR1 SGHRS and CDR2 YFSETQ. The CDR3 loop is CASSLPGLNNEQFF. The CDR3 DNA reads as TGCGCCAGCAGCCTCCCGGGACTAAACAATGAGCAGTTCTTC.

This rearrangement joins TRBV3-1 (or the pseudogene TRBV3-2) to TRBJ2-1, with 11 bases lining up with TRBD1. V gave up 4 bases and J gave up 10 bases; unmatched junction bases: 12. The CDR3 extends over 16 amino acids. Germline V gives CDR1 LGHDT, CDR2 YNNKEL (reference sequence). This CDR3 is CASSPRGQGGPKEQFF. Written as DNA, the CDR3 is TGTGCCAGCAGCCCTAGGGGACAGGGGGGACCTAAGGAGCAGTTCTTC.

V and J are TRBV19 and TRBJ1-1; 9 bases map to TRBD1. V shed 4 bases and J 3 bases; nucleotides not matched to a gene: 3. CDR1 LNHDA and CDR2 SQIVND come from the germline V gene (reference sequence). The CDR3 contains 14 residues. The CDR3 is CASSNRGRDTEAFF. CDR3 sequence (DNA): TGTGCCAGTAGTAACAGGGGGCGCGACACTGAAGCTTTCTTT.